This is a list of T cell receptor beta chains from one sample in a study of blood T cell repertoires in COVID-19. Assay: immunoSEQ multiplex PCR; the TCRdb copy retains only in-frame clones and omits some. The sample has about 160,000 clones, approximately 91% seen once. The material sequenced was peripheral blood. The receptor source for this set is a young man with acute or convalescent COVID-19. CDR3s include the opening cysteine and the closing phenylalanine or tryptophan. D genes are given only for firm matches. Size values are once, few and many counts, or a class for expanded clones, and some rows have none.

>TRBV24-1|.|TRBJ2-2|20|TRBD2
CATSDFTSGNSRVGTGELFF
TGTGCCACCAGTGATTTCACTAGCGGGAACTCAAGAGTGGGCACCGGGGAGCTGTTTTTT
>TRBV6-5|.|TRBJ2-1|16|TRBD1
CASSYTGQGKDNEQFF
TGTGCCAGCAGTTACACGGGACAGGGGAAGGACAATGAGCAGTTCTTC
>TRBV5-4|few|TRBJ2-3|16|TRBD2
CASSKTSGKITDTQYF
TGTGCCAGCAGCAAGACTAGCGGGAAGATCACAGATACGCAGTATTTT
>TRBV29-1|.|TRBJ1-5|12|TRBD1
CSVGTGDQPQHF
TGCAGCGTTGGGACAGGGGATCAGCCCCAGCATTTT
>TRBV19|few|TRBJ2-7|14|TRBD2
CASSMGAGGYEQYF
TGTGCCAGTAGTATGGGAGCGGGAGGCTACGAGCAGTACTTC
>TRBV5-6|.|TRBJ1-2|15|.
CASSFISGQTDGYTF
TGTGCCAGCAGCTTCATCTCAGGGCAAACGGATGGCTACACCTTC
>TRBV19|.|TRBJ1-5|13|.
CASRGTPNQPQHF
TGTGCCAGTAGGGGGACACCTAATCAGCCCCAGCATTTT
>TRBV24-1|few|TRBJ1-5|16|.
CATSDLHRQCHQPQHF
TGTGCCACCAGTGATTTGCACAGACAGTGTCATCAGCCCCAGCATTTT
>TRBV19|once|TRBJ1-1|13|.
CASSIAPGRVAFF
TGTGCCAGTAGTATAGCCCCAGGGAGGGTAGCTTTCTTT
>TRBV10-2|.|TRBJ1-5|15|TRBD1
CASSVQGGYNQPQHF
TGCGCCAGCAGTGTACAGGGGGGGTACAATCAGCCCCAGCATTTT
>TRBV30|.|TRBJ1-1|13|.
CAWARGALTEAFF
TGTGCCTGGGCTCGGGGGGCGTTGACTGAAGCTTTCTTT
>TRBV7-9|.|TRBJ2-7|15|.
CASSLGGARSYEQYF
TGTGCCAGCAGCTTAGGTGGGGCCCGATCCTACGAGCAGTACTTC
>TRBV7-2|.|TRBJ2-3|15|.
CASSFLAISTDTQYF
TGTGCCAGCAGCTTTCTAGCGATAAGCACAGATACGCAGTATTTT
>TRBV5-1|.|TRBJ2-1|13|.
CASSLTVLNEQFF
TGCGCCAGCAGCTTGACAGTTTTGAATGAGCAGTTCTTC
>TRBV30|.|TRBJ1-6|16|.
CAWSVNVGGDNSPLHF
TGTGCCTGGAGTGTAAATGTGGGAGGTGATAATTCACCCCTCCACTTT